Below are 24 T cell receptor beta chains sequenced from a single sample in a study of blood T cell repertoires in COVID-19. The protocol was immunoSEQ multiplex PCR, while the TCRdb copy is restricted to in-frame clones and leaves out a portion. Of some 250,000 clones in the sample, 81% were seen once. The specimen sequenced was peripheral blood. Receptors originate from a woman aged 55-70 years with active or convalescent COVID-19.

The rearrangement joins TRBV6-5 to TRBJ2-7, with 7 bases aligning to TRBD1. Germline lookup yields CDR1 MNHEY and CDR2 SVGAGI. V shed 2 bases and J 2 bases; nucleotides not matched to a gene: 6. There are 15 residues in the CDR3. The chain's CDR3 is CASSYTTQGAYEQYF. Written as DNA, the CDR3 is TGTGCCAGCAGTTACACTACGCAGGGGGCCTACGAGCAGTACTTC.

The CDR3 DNA reads as TGTGCCAGCAGCCCTGGACTAGGAGCCCTACAAGAGACCCAGTACTTC. Translating gives CASSPGLGALQETQYF. The V call is TRBV4-2, the J call TRBJ2-5; 7 bases match TRBD2. Trimming cost V 4 bases and J 2 bases; bases outside gene matches: 10. CDR1 and CDR2 from the germline V gene are LGHNA and YNFKEQ. The CDR3 runs 16 residues.

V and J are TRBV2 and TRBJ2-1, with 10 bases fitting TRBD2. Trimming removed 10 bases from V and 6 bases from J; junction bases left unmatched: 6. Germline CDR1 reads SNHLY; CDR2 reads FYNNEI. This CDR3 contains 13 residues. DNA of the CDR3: TGTGCCACCCTAGCGGGGGCGGGCAATGAGCAGTTCTTC. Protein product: CATLAGAGNEQFF. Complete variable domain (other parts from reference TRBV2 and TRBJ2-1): EPEVTQTPSHQVTQMGQEVILRCVPISNHLYFYWYRQILGQKVEFLVSFYNNEISEKSEIFDDQFSVERPDGSNFTLKIRSTKLEDSAMYFCATLAGAGNEQFFGPGTRLTVL.

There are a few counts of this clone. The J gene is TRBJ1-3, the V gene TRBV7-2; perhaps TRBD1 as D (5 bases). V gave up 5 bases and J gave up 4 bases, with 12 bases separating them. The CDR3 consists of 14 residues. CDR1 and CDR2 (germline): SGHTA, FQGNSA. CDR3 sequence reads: CASSLGRTGNTIYF. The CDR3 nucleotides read TGTGCCAGCAGCCTCGGACGGACAGGAAACACCATATATTTT.

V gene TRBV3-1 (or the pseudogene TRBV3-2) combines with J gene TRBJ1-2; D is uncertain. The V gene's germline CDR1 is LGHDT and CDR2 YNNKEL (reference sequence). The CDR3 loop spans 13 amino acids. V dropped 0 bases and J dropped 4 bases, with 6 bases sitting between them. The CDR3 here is CASSQEARYGYTF. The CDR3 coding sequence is TGTGCCAGCAGCCAAGAGGCCCGCTATGGCTACACCTTC.

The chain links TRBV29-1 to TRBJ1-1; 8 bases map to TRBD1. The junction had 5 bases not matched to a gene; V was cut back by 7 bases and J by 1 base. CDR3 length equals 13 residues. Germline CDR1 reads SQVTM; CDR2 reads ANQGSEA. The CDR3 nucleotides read TGCAGCGCCCTGACAGGGGCGAACACTGAAGCTTTCTTT. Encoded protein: CSALTGANTEAFF.

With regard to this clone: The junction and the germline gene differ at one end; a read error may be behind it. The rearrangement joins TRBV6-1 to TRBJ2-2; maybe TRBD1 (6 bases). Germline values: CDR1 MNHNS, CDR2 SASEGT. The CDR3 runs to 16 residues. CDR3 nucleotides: TGTGCCAGCAGCGAAGGGGCAGGGGCGTACACCGGGGAGCTGTTTTTT. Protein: CASSEGAGAYTGELFF.

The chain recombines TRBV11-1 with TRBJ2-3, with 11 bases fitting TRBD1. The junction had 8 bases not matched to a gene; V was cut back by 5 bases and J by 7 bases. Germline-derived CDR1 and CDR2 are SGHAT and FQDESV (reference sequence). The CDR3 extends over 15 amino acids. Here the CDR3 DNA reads TGTGCCAGCAGCGGTGTGGGACAGGGGGACTATACGCAGTATTTT. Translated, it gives CASSGVGQGDYTQYF.

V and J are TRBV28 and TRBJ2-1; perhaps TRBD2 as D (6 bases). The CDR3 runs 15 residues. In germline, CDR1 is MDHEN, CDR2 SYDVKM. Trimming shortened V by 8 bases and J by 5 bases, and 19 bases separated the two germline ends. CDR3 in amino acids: CASSSPTGGNNEQFF. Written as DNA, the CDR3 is TGTGCCAGCTCCTCCCCGACCGGCGGGAACAATGAGCAGTTCTTC.

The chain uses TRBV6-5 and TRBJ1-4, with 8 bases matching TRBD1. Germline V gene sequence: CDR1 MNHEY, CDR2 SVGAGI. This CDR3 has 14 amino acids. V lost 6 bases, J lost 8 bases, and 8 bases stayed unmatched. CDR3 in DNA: TGTGCCAGCAGCCGAGGACAGGGCGGAGAAAAACTGTTTTTT. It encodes CASSRGQGGEKLFF.

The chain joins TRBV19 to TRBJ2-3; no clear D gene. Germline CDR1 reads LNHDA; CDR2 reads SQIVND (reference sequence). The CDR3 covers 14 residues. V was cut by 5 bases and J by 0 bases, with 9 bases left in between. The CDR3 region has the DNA TGTGCCAGTAGTCCGTCGGTGAGCACAGATACGCAGTATTTT. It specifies CASSPSVSTDTQYF.

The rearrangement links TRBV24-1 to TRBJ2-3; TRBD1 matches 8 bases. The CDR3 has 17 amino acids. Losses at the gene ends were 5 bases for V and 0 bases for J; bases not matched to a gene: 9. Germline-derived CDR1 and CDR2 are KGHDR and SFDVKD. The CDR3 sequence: CATSGNAGTGSTDTQYF. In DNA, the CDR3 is TGTGCCACCAGTGGCAACGCCGGGACAGGTAGCACAGATACGCAGTATTTT.

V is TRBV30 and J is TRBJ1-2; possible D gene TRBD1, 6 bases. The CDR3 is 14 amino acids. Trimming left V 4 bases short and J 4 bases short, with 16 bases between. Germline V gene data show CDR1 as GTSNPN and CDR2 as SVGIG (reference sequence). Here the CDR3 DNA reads TGTGCCTGGAAACGCGAAGGGGGTGGCTATGGCTACACCTTC. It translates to CAWKREGGGYGYTF.

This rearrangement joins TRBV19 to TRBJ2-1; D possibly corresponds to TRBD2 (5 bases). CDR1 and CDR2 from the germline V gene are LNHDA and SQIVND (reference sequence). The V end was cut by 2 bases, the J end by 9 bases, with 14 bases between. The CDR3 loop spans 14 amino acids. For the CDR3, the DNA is TGTGCCAGTAGTATAACGGGGTATGGGATTGAGCAGTTCTTC. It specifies CASSITGYGIEQFF.

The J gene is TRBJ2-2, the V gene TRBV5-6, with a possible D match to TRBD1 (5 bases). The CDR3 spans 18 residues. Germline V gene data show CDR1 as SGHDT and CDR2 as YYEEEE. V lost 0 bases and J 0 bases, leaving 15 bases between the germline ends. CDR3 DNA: TGTGCCAGCAGCTTGGACGGCCGACAGCCTTCGAACACCGGGGAGCTGTTTTTT. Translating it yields CASSLDGRQPSNTGELFF.

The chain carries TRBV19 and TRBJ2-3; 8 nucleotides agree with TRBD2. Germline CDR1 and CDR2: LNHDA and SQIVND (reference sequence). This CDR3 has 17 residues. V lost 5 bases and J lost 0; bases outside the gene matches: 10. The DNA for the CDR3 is TGTGCCAGTAGTTCCCCCCACGTAGCGGGGAGCACAGATACGCAGTATTTT. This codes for CASSSPHVAGSTDTQYF.

In DNA, the CDR3 is TGTGCCAGAAGTCCGGAGACGGATGAGCAGTTCTTC. Residues: CARSPETDEQFF. The chain joins TRBV5-3 to TRBJ2-1, with D hard to call. TRBV5-3 is assigned to the ORF class and has an uncertain function. Trimming pared 5 bases from V and 8 bases from J, leaving 11 bases between. This CDR3 is 12 amino acids long.

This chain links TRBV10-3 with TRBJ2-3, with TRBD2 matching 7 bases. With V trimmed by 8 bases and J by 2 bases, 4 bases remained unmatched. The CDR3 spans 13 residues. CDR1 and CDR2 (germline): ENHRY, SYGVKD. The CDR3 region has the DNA TGTGCCATCGGGGGGGATCTCACAGATACGCAGTATTTT. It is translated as CAIGGDLTDTQYF.

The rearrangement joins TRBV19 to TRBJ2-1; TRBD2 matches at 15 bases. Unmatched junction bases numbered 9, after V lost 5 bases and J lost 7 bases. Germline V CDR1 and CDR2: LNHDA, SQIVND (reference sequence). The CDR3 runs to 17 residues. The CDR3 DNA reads TGTGCCAGTAGTGAATCTGCCGGACTAGCGGGGGGGAATGAGCAGTTCTTC. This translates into CASSESAGLAGGNEQFF.

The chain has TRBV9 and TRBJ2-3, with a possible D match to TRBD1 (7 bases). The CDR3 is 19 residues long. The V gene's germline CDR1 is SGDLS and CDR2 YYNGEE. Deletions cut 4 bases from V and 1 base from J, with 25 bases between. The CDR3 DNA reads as TGTGCCAGCAGCTCCTCAGGGGGGCGCATAATTTCTGGCACAGATACGCAGTATTTT. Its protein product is CASSSSGGRIISGTDTQYF.

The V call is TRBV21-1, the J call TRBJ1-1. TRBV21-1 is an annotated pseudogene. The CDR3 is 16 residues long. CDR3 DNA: TGTGCCAGCAGCAGGGACTACAGGGTCTTGAACACTGAAGCTTTCTTT. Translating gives CASSRDYRVLNTEAFF.

The CDR3 sequence: CASSLAGTGTYEQYF. CDR3 coding DNA: TGTGCCAGTAGCCTCGCCGGGACAGGGACCTACGAGCAGTACTTC. The V and J genes are TRBV19 and TRBJ2-7; TRBD1 matches at 9 bases. The CDR3 is 15 residues long. J gave up 2 bases and V 6 bases, and 8 bases lay outside the gene matches. Germline V gene data show CDR1 as LNHDA and CDR2 as SQIVND (reference sequence).

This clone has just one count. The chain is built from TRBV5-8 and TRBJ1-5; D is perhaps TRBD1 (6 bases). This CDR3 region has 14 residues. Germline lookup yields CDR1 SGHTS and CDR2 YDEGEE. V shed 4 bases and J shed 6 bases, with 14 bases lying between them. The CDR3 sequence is CASSPPGGGQPQHF. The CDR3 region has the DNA TGTGCCAGCAGCCCCCCGGGGGGCGGTCAGCCCCAGCATTTT.

CDR3 loop: CASSLEIATGELFF. The CDR3 DNA follows: TGTGCCAGCAGCCTAGAGATAGCCACCGGGGAGCTGTTTTTT. This rearrangement joins TRBV5-4 to TRBJ2-2; D is undetermined. CDR1 and CDR2 from the germline V gene are SGHNT and YYREEE (reference sequence). V lost 4 bases, J lost 4 bases, and 11 bases lay in between. The CDR3 runs 14 residues. Full variable domain (remainder filled in from reference TRBV5-4 and TRBJ2-2): ETGVTQSPTHLIKTRGQQVTLRCSSQSGHNTVSWYQQALGQGPQFIFQYYREEENGRGNFPPRFSGLQFPNYSSELNVNALELDDSALYLCASSLEIATGELFFGEGSRLTVL.